Below are 8 T cell receptor beta chains sequenced from a single sample in a study of cytomegalovirus exposure and HLA in healthy donors. Assay used: immunoSEQ multiplex PCR; TCRdb lists only in-frame clones, some missing. The table records around 250,000 clones, 90% of them present only once. The sample comprised PBMCs. These receptors were obtained from a woman under 40 in good health and CMV-seronegative.

The CDR3 region has the DNA TGTGCCAGCAGCCCCAGAGCGTGGGGGACAGGGGGCAGCGATGAGCAGTTCTTC. Protein sequence: CASSPRAWGTGGSDEQFF. This chain joins TRBV14 and TRBJ2-1, with 12 bases that match TRBD1. In germline, CDR1 is SGHDN, CDR2 FVKESK. This CDR3 has 18 residues. The trim removed 4 bases at V and 8 bases at J, leaving 15 bases unmatched.

DNA for the CDR3: TGTGCCAGCAGCTTAGTATCGGGTAGTGAAAAACTGTTTTTT. The encoded protein is CASSLVSGSEKLFF. V gene TRBV7-9 combines with J gene TRBJ1-4; D gene unclear. Trimming cost V 1 base and J 7 bases, with 10 bases left between them. Looked up from germline, CDR1 is SEHNR and CDR2 is FQNEAQ (reference sequence). The CDR3 covers 14 residues.

The chain's CDR3 is CSVVVAGAPDTQYF. The CDR3 DNA reads as TGCAGCGTTGTGGTAGCGGGAGCCCCAGATACGCAGTATTTT. This chain uses TRBV29-1 with TRBJ2-3, with 9 positions matching TRBD2. Unmatched junction bases numbered 6, after V lost 4 bases and J lost 4 bases. The CDR3 extends over 14 amino acids. The germline gives CDR1 SQVTM, CDR2 ANQGSEA.

This clone showed up just once. This chain links TRBV7-8 with TRBJ2-7, with 8 bases lining up with TRBD1. The CDR3 runs to 15 residues. The V gene end was trimmed by 5 bases and the J gene end by 2 bases; junction bases not matched to a gene: 8. CDR1 SGHVS and CDR2 FQNEAQ come from the germline V gene. The CDR3, as DNA: TGTGCCAGCAGCCCGAGGACAGGGCGAACCTACGAGCAGTACTTC. Encoded protein: CASSPRTGRTYEQYF.

V gene TRBV29-1 combines with J gene TRBJ2-2; TRBD1 might be the D (6 bases). The CDR3 runs 17 residues. Between the trimmed V and J ends, which lost 0 bases and 7 bases, there was a span of 21 bases. The germline V gene encodes CDR1 SQVTM and CDR2 ANQGSEA. CDR3 sequence reads: CSVEDPYQGLKNGELFF. The CDR3 DNA reads TGCAGCGTTGAAGATCCCTATCAGGGGTTGAAGAACGGGGAGCTGTTTTTT.

The V call is TRBV25-1, the J call TRBJ2-5; either TRBD1 or TRBD2 may supply D (6 bases each). Germline CDR1 reads MGHDK; CDR2 reads SYGVNS. V was cut by 2 bases and J by 5 bases, with 15 bases left in between. The length of the CDR3 is 15 residues. This chain's CDR3 is CASSEPRGGAETQYF. As DNA, the CDR3 is TGTGCCAGCAGTGAACCCAGGGGAGGCGCGGAGACCCAGTACTTC.

The CDR3: CASSLGGAGGGNTEAFF. CDR3 coding DNA: TGTGCCAGCAGCTTAGGTGGGGCAGGGGGAGGTAACACTGAAGCTTTCTTT. The gene calls are TRBV13 and TRBJ1-1, with 7 bases aligning to TRBD1. The ends lost 0 bases at V and 2 bases at J; junction bases unmatched: 9. In germline, CDR1 is PRHDT, CDR2 FYEKMQ (reference sequence). The CDR3 is 17 amino acids.

The gene calls are TRBV28 and TRBJ2-3; D is undetermined. The CDR3 extends over 14 amino acids. With 6 bases removed from V and 3 bases from J, the gap between germline ends came to 13 bases. Per germline, CDR1 MDHEN and CDR2 SYDVKM. The CDR3 nucleotides read TGTGCCAGCAGGTGGGCCCAGAGAACAGATACGCAGTATTTT. The encoded protein is CASRWAQRTDTQYF. Supplemented by reference TRBV28 and TRBJ2-3, the full variable domain reads DVKVTQSSRYLVKRTGEKVFLECVQDMDHENMFWYRQDPGLGLRLIYFSYDVKMKEKGDIPEGYSVSREKKERFSLILESASTNQTSMYLCASRWAQRTDTQYFGPGTRLTVL.